These 20 T cell receptor beta chains originate from one sample sequenced in a study of CD8 T cells in Susac syndrome. An amount of RNA that ranged from roughly 0.45 to 1 ug was reverse transcribed with random hexamers. TCRdb itself ran the immunoSEQ multiplex PCR reads through MiXCR, one entry per CDR3 protein. This table has around 80,000 distinct CDR3 sequences, approximately 93% appearing once. Sequencing was performed on CD8+ T cells from PBMCs. The source is a human donor with Susac syndrome.

The chain joins TRBV5-4 to TRBJ2-2, with 11 bases lining up with TRBD2. Germline V gene sequence: CDR1 SGHNT, CDR2 YYREEE (reference sequence). The CDR3 spans 17 residues. With V trimmed by 4 bases and J by 0 bases, 5 bases remained unmatched. This CDR3 is CASSLLAGGTNTGELFF. The DNA of the CDR3 is TGTGCCAGCAGCCTTTTAGCGGGGGGGACGAACACCGGGGAGCTGTTTTTT.

The rearrangement joins TRBV29-1 to TRBJ2-7; D is perhaps TRBD1 or TRBD2 (6 bases each). Germline assignment: CDR1 SQVTM and CDR2 ANQGSEA. This CDR3 contains 14 residues. V shed 5 bases and J shed 6 bases, with 20 bases lying between them. As DNA, the CDR3 is TGCAGCGTTACGCGGGACACTGTATTGGGCGAGCAGTACTTC. Amino acids: CSVTRDTVLGEQYF.

This clonotype appeared a single time. V usage is TRBV15 and J usage is TRBJ2-1; unclear D gene. CDR1 is LNHNV and CDR2 is YYDKDF in the germline V gene (reference sequence). V was shortened by 0 bases and J by 4 bases, with 4 bases between the two germline ends. This CDR3 is built from 13 residues. CDR3 sequence (DNA): TGTGCCACCAGCAGAGACAGATACAATGAGCAGTTCTTC. The encoded protein is CATSRDRYNEQFF.

The V gene is TRBV4-1, the J gene TRBJ2-1; D remains unclear. Trimming pared 1 base from V and 4 bases from J, leaving 20 bases between. This CDR3 has 18 residues. Germline V gene data show CDR1 as MGHRA and CDR2 as YSYEKL. The CDR3 DNA is TGCGCCAGCAGCCAAGGTGAGCCTACGCTGGAAGGGTACAATGAGCAGTTCTTC. Translating gives CASSQGEPTLEGYNEQFF.

The chain combines TRBV18 with TRBJ2-7, with D perhaps TRBD1 or TRBD2 (5 bases each). The germline CDR1 and CDR2 sequences are KGHSH and LQKENI. The CDR3 runs 15 residues. V gave up 2 bases and J gave up 4 bases, with 15 bases separating them. The CDR3 DNA reads TGTGCCAGCTCACCAAGCGCCGGGACCAATTACGAGCAGTACTTC. Residues: CASSPSAGTNYEQYF.

The rearrangement joins TRBV5-1 to TRBJ2-1; 7 nucleotides align to TRBD1. The CDR3 totals 15 residues. CDR1 and CDR2 (germline): SGHRS, YFSETQ. V shed 6 bases and J 3 bases; nucleotides not matched to a gene: 9. The CDR3 DNA sequence: TGCGCCAGCACCCCCGGGACAGATAACTACAATGAGCAGTTCTTC. It codes for CASTPGTDNYNEQFF.

V gene TRBV7-9 combines with J gene TRBJ2-6; D gene unclear. The CDR3 covers 14 residues. CDR1 is SEHNR, CDR2 FQNEAQ, per germline (reference sequence). Trimming took 5 bases from V and 3 from J, leaving 8 bases between them. The CDR3 sequence: CASSHARGANVLTF. In DNA form, the CDR3 reads TGTGCCAGCAGCCACGCTCGTGGGGCCAACGTCCTGACTTTC.

This clonotype was detected only once. The chain has TRBV9 and TRBJ2-1, with 9 bases matching TRBD1. The germline V gene has CDR1 SGDLS and CDR2 YYNGEE. V was pared by 0 bases and J by 8 bases, with 6 bases of the junction left unmatched. The CDR3 is made up of 15 amino acids. CDR3 sequence reads: CASSVEGTGYDEQFF. The CDR3 DNA reads TGTGCCAGCAGCGTAGAAGGGACAGGGTACGATGAGCAGTTCTTC.

The V and J genes are TRBV5-4 and TRBJ2-3; no reliable D call. CDR1 is SGHNT, CDR2 YYREEE, per germline (reference sequence). The CDR3 loop spans 16 amino acids. V lost 4 bases, J lost 0 bases, and 15 bases lay in between. Here the CDR3 DNA reads TGTGCCAGCAGCCTCATGACGTCAGCTAGCACAGATACGCAGTATTTT. Protein: CASSLMTSASTDTQYF.

The chain recombines TRBV12-5 with TRBJ1-1; D ambiguous. Trimming took off 6 bases at V and 0 bases at J, with 5 bases between the two ends. The CDR3 spans 12 residues. Germline assignment: CDR1 LGHNT and CDR2 FRNRAP. CDR3 loop: CASGRMNTEAFF. For the CDR3, the DNA is TGTGCTAGTGGAAGGATGAACACTGAAGCTTTCTTT.

This CDR3 is CAWSRVWDTQYF. The CDR3 DNA reads as TGTGCCTGGAGTAGAGTGTGGGATACGCAGTATTTT. The chain uses TRBV30 and TRBJ2-3; D is undetermined. Trimming shortened V by 2 bases and J by 6 bases, and 9 bases separated the two germline ends. This CDR3 region has 12 residues. Germline V lookup: CDR1 GTSNPN, CDR2 SVGIG (reference sequence).

This chain connects TRBV28 to TRBJ2-7, with D unclear. Germline CDR1 and CDR2: MDHEN and SYDVKM. The CDR3 extends over 13 amino acids. V dropped 5 bases and J dropped 5 bases, with 13 bases sitting between them. For the CDR3, the DNA is TGTGCCAGCAGTCCCCGAGGATTAGACGAGCAGTACTTC. Translation gives CASSPRGLDEQYF.

This rearrangement joins TRBV4-3 to TRBJ2-3; maybe TRBD2 (6 bases). Germline-derived CDR1 and CDR2 are LGHNA and YSLEER. The germline V and J ends were trimmed by 0 bases and 6 bases, with 19 bases remaining between them. The CDR3 contains 17 residues. CDR3 sequence: CASSQDRRGPETDTQYF. The CDR3 nucleotides are TGCGCCAGCAGCCAAGATCGGCGGGGTCCGGAGACTGATACGCAGTATTTT.

This clonotype turned up a few times. This rearrangement joins TRBV18 to TRBJ2-1, with 7 bases lining up with TRBD1. After removal of 2 bases from V and 0 bases from J, the junction contained 25 bases not matched to a gene. The CDR3 sequence is 23 residues long. Germline lookup yields CDR1 KGHSH and CDR2 LQKENI. CDR3 residues: CASSPVLMSGTADTLSSYNEQFF. The CDR3 bases are TGTGCCAGCTCACCAGTATTGATGTCAGGGACAGCCGATACCCTGAGCTCCTACAATGAGCAGTTCTTC.

A single count supports this clonotype. The rearrangement joins TRBV4-1 to TRBJ2-5; a weak D match, TRBD1 (6 bases). Germline CDR1 MGHRA, CDR2 YSYEKL. There are 14 residues in the CDR3. Deletions cut 4 bases from V and 0 bases from J, with 9 bases between. CDR3 residues: CASSPTGYQETQYF. The CDR3 DNA reads TGCGCCAGCAGCCCTACAGGGTACCAAGAGACCCAGTACTTC.

The chain joins TRBV7-2 to TRBJ2-1, with unresolved D. Between the trimmed V and J ends, which lost 1 base and 0 bases, there was a span of 7 bases. The germline V gene encodes CDR1 SGHTA and CDR2 FQGNSA. The CDR3 is 15 amino acids. The CDR3 region is CASSLEYSSYNEQFF. DNA of the CDR3: TGTGCCAGCAGCTTAGAATATAGCTCCTACAATGAGCAGTTCTTC.

The chain links TRBV6-6 to TRBJ2-3, with 10 bases aligning to TRBD1. The CDR3 is made up of 15 amino acids. In germline, CDR1 is MNHNY, CDR2 SVGAGI (reference sequence). Trimming took 5 bases from V and 2 from J; bases not matched to a gene: 4. The CDR3 coding sequence is TGTGCCAGCAGTCGGACAGGGGGGAACACAGATACGCAGTATTTT. Residues: CASSRTGGNTDTQYF.

This chain uses TRBV12-3 or TRBV12-4 with TRBJ1-5; TRBD1 is a possible D gene (5 bases). This CDR3 spans 16 amino acids. V lost 1 base and J 1 base, leaving 11 bases between the germline ends. CDR3 residues: CASSLGDDRSNQPQHF. CDR3 nucleotides: TGTGCCAGCAGTTTAGGGGACGACAGAAGCAATCAGCCCCAGCATTTT.

The chain recombines TRBV5-1 with TRBJ1-3; D perhaps matches TRBD1 (5 bases). In germline, CDR1 is SGHRS, CDR2 YFSETQ. The germline V and J ends were trimmed by 3 bases and 1 base, with 8 bases remaining between them. This CDR3 has 14 amino acids. The CDR3 loop reads CASSWAGSGNTIYF. Written as DNA, the CDR3 is TGCGCCAGCAGCTGGGCAGGGTCTGGAAACACCATATATTTT.

This chain connects TRBV27 to TRBJ2-1; 8 bases match TRBD2. Trimming removed 0 bases from V and 0 bases from J; junction bases left unmatched: 16. The CDR3 sequence is 21 residues long. Germline lookup yields CDR1 MNHEY and CDR2 SMNVEV (reference sequence). As DNA, the CDR3 is TGTGCCAGCAGTTTATCCCCGGGACTAGACTACACGCTAAACTCCTACAATGAGCAGTTCTTC. This encodes CASSLSPGLDYTLNSYNEQFF.